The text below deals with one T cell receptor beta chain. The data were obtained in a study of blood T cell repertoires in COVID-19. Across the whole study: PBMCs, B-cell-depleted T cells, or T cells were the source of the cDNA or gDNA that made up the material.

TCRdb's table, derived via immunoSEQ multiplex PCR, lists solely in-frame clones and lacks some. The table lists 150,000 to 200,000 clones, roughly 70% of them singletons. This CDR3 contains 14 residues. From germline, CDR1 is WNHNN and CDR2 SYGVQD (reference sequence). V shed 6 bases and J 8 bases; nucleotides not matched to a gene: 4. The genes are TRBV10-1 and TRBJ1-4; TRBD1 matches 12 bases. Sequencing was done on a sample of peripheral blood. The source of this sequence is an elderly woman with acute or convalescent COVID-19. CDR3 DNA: TGCGCCAGCAGGGGGACAGGGGGCGGGGAAAAACTGTTTTTT. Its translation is CASRGTGGGEKLFF.